The 18 T cell receptor beta chains in this list originate from one sample, sequenced in a study of T cells in localized non-small cell lung cancer. Sequencing used immunoSEQ multiplex PCR; TCRdb keeps in-frame clones, though not all of them. The sample contains fewer than 35,000 clones, approximately 80% of which appear only once. The sample consisted of peripheral blood, taken before any cancer treatment. These TCRs come from a male donor at least 60 years old with stage II squamous cell lung carcinoma.

The chain combines TRBV6-5 with TRBJ2-2; D is unclear. CDR1 is MNHEY, CDR2 SVGAGI, per germline. V lost 7 bases and J lost 0, with 6 bases in between. The CDR3 consists of 13 residues. The CDR3 reads CASIESNTGELFF. The CDR3 nucleotides read TGTGCCAGCATCGAGTCGAACACCGGGGAGCTGTTTTTT.

The chain joins TRBV6-5 to TRBJ2-7, with D maybe TRBD2 (6 bases). Per the germline V gene, CDR1 is MNHEY and CDR2 is SVGAGI. The CDR3 sequence is 14 residues long. Trimming removed 6 bases at V and 6 bases at J, with 18 bases between. CDR3 sequence reads: CASSPREDRGEQYF. In nucleotides, the CDR3 is TGTGCCAGCAGCCCCAGGGAGGATAGGGGCGAGCAGTACTTC.

The J gene is TRBJ2-5, the V gene TRBV11-2; D may be TRBD2 (6 bases). CDR3 length equals 10 residues. V gave up 5 bases and J gave up 13 bases, with 11 bases separating them. CDR1 and CDR2 (germline): SGHAT, FQNNGV. CDR3 amino acids: CASSHRRVYF. For the CDR3, the DNA is TGTGCCAGCAGCCACCGGAGGGTGTACTTC.

This rearrangement joins TRBV5-4 to TRBJ2-2; 9 positions agree with TRBD2. CDR3 length equals 16 residues. Germline CDR1 and CDR2: SGHNT and YYREEE (reference sequence). V lost 4 bases, J lost 4 bases, and 8 bases stayed unmatched. The CDR3 nucleotides are TGTGCCAGCAGCGCCCTTGAGCGGGAGGCCACCGGGGAGCTGTTTTTT. As protein: CASSALEREATGELFF.

The chain joins TRBV19 to TRBJ2-7, with D unresolved. The V end was cut by 4 bases, the J end by 9 bases, with 10 bases between. Germline V CDR1 and CDR2: LNHDA, SQIVND (reference sequence). The CDR3 length is 11 residues. The CDR3 reads CASSNKGLQYF. The CDR3 DNA reads as TGTGCCAGTAGTAATAAGGGCTTGCAGTACTTC.

This clone appeared once. The chain joins TRBV6-5 to TRBJ1-2; TRBD1 aligns across 7 bases. The CDR3 is made up of 14 amino acids. V lost 0 bases, J lost 8 bases, and 6 bases stayed unmatched. Germline assignment: CDR1 MNHEY and CDR2 SVGAGI. CDR3 loop: CASSYSGQRGGYTF. The DNA for the CDR3 is TGTGCCAGCAGTTACTCGGGACAGCGGGGCGGCTACACCTTC.

This chain joins TRBV2 and TRBJ1-2; possible D gene TRBD1, 5 bases. Germline loops: CDR1 SNHLY, CDR2 FYNNEI. CDR3 size: 14 residues. Trimming took off 1 base at V and 8 bases at J, with 14 bases between the two ends. Here the CDR3 reads CASSEVGKGIGYTF. The DNA of the CDR3 is TGTGCCAGCAGTGAAGTTGGAAAGGGGATCGGCTACACCTTC.

The CDR3 bases are TGTGCCAGCAAGAATGTAGCGGGAGGGCCTACCACAGATACGCAGTATTTT. Translating it yields CASKNVAGGPTTDTQYF. The genes are TRBV5-6 and TRBJ2-3; 11 positions agree with TRBD2. The length of the CDR3 is 17 residues. V shed 6 bases and J 2 bases; nucleotides not matched to a gene: 11. CDR1 is SGHDT, CDR2 YYEEEE, per germline. The variable domain in full, completed from reference TRBV5-6 and TRBJ2-3, reads DAGVTQSPTHLIKTRGQQVTLRCSPKSGHDTVSWYQQALGQGPQFIFQYYEEEERQRGNFPDRFSGHQFPNYSSELNVNALLLGDSALYLCASKNVAGGPTTDTQYFGPGTRLTVL.

This clone has a count of ten or more. The rearrangement links TRBV4-3 to TRBJ2-7; 7 bases line up with TRBD1. CDR3 size: 16 residues. V was pared by 0 bases and J by 1 base, with 6 bases of the junction left unmatched. CDR1 is LGHNA, CDR2 YSLEER, per germline. For the CDR3, the DNA is TGCGCCAGCAGCCAAGAAGCCGGGACAGAGTCCTACGAGCAGTACTTC. This gives the protein CASSQEAGTESYEQYF.

The genes are TRBV5-4 and TRBJ2-3; 12 bases are a match to TRBD2. Germline lookup yields CDR1 SGHNT and CDR2 YYREEE (reference sequence). The CDR3 length is 16 residues. V gave up 5 bases and J gave up 2 bases; unmatched junction bases: 6. The CDR3 spells CASRFLAGGVTDTQYF. The CDR3 coding sequence is TGTGCCAGCAGATTTCTAGCGGGGGGGGTCACAGATACGCAGTATTTT.

The V call is TRBV7-7, the J call TRBJ2-3; D remains unclear. Between the trimmed V and J ends, which lost 0 bases and 2 bases, there was a span of 15 bases. In germline, CDR1 is SSHAT, CDR2 FNYEAQ (reference sequence). The CDR3 contains 17 residues. In DNA form, the CDR3 reads TGTGCCAGCAGCTTAGCCGTAGGGCCATCAAACACAGATACGCAGTATTTT. As protein: CASSLAVGPSNTDTQYF.

The chain's CDR3 is CASSGGLRSGEKLFF. Written as DNA, the CDR3 is TGTGCCAGCAGTGGAGGTCTCCGGAGCGGTGAAAAACTGTTTTTT. The chain is built from TRBV2 and TRBJ1-4, with D unclear. This CDR3 is 15 amino acids long. The germline gives CDR1 SNHLY, CDR2 FYNNEI. V dropped 4 bases and J dropped 7 bases, with 16 bases sitting between them.

The chain has TRBV30 and TRBJ2-1; 13 bases line up with TRBD2. V was clipped by 0 bases and J by 13 bases; unmatched bases: 15. Germline V gene data show CDR1 as GTSNPN and CDR2 as SVGIG (reference sequence). The CDR3 spans 17 residues. This chain's CDR3 is CAWSVVRTSGSFNVQFF. The DNA for the CDR3 is TGTGCCTGGAGTGTCGTCCGGACTAGCGGGAGCTTTAATGTACAGTTCTTC.

This clone was seen just once. The chain employs TRBV2 and TRBJ1-1; D call uncertain. Deletions cut 6 bases from V and 3 bases from J, with 5 bases between. The CDR3 runs to 11 residues. The germline gives CDR1 SNHLY, CDR2 FYNNEI. CDR3 loop: CASRGYTEAFF. The CDR3 nucleotides read TGTGCCAGCAGGGGATACACTGAAGCTTTCTTT.

This chain connects TRBV27 to TRBJ2-3, with 7 bases fitting TRBD2. This CDR3 region has 15 residues. Germline trimming cut 8 bases from V and 3 bases from J; bases unmatched to any gene: 11. The germline V gene has CDR1 MNHEY and CDR2 SMNVEV (reference sequence). The CDR3 DNA reads as TGTGCCAGCGGGGGGGGACGGCCTCAGACAGATACGCAGTATTTT. Its protein product is CASGGGRPQTDTQYF.

The rearrangement joins TRBV9 to TRBJ2-3; TRBD1 agrees at 7 bases. J lost 2 bases, V lost 0 bases, and 6 bases had no gene match. CDR1 and CDR2 (germline): SGDLS, YYNGEE. There are 16 residues in the CDR3. The CDR3 loop reads CASSVESTGITDTQYF. As DNA, the CDR3 is TGTGCCAGCAGCGTAGAATCGACAGGGATCACAGATACGCAGTATTTT.

The chain employs TRBV6-6 and TRBJ2-7; unclear D gene. V was cut by 9 bases and J by 1 base, with 7 bases left in between. This CDR3 has 11 residues. Germline V gene lookup returns CDR1 MNHNY and CDR2 SVGAGI (reference sequence). The CDR3 reads CASGPSYEQYF. The CDR3 DNA reads as TGTGCCAGTGGACCGTCCTACGAGCAGTACTTC.

As for this clone: Within the sample, other DNA sequences also encode this same CDR3. V is TRBV6-4 and J is TRBJ1-6, with TRBD1 identical over 8 bases. V shed 0 bases, J shed 6 bases, and the junction held 1 base outside the gene matches. CDR1 and CDR2 (germline): MRHNA, SNTAGT. This CDR3 has 15 amino acids. The CDR3 spells CASSDSTGANSPLHF. The CDR3 DNA reads TGTGCCAGCAGTGACTCGACAGGGGCTAATTCACCCCTCCACTTT.